These T cell receptor beta chains were read from a single sample in a study of technical replicates of blood from several donors. The method was immunoSEQ multiplex PCR; TCRdb's version includes in-frame clones alone and lacks a portion of them. In the table there are about 91,000 clones, less than 95% of which are singletons. Sequencing was performed on T cells isolated from PBMCs. The receptors originated from a human donor in good health. Both conserved end residues are part of each CDR3. Each record gives: CDR3 protein, CDR3 DNA, J gene, CDR3 length, D gene, V gene, clone size. A D gene is named only where the DNA matches it firmly. Not every row has a clone size; where given, it reads once, few, many or a size class.

CATSRGQGDLEDTQYF,TGTGCCACCAGCAGAGGACAGGGGGATTTGGAAGATACGCAGTATTTT,TRBJ2-3,16,TRBD1,TRBV15,NA
CASSFSRGGSSYNEQFF,TGTGCCAGCAGCTTTTCTAGGGGCGGGAGTTCCTACAATGAGCAGTTCTTC,TRBJ2-1,17,TRBD2,TRBV7-9,NA
CASSSTSSYEQYF,TGTGCCAGCAGTTCGACAAGCTCCTACGAGCAGTACTTC,TRBJ2-7,13,NA,TRBV6-5,once
CASMRTGPGELFF,TGTGCCAGCATGAGGACAGGGCCCGGGGAGCTGTTTTTT,TRBJ2-2,13,TRBD1,TRBV6-5,NA
CASSLRTGDEKLFF,TGTGCCAGCAGCTTGCGGACAGGGGATGAAAAACTGTTTTTT,TRBJ1-4,14,TRBD1,TRBV5-6,NA
CAWSPRQGSSGNQPQHF,TGTGCCTGGTCCCCCCGACAGGGATCTAGTGGCAATCAGCCCCAGCATTTT,TRBJ1-5,17,TRBD1,TRBV30,NA
CASSASTGATYNEQFF,TGCGCCAGCAGCGCGTCGACAGGGGCCACCTACAATGAGCAGTTCTTC,TRBJ2-1,16,TRBD1,TRBV5-1,NA
CSVVTFQSSYEQYF,TGCAGCGTTGTGACTTTCCAAAGCTCCTACGAGCAGTACTTC,TRBJ2-7,14,NA,TRBV29-1,NA
CASSPSGRGSEKLFF,TGTGCCAGCAGTCCCTCCGGGAGGGGAAGTGAAAAACTGTTTTTT,TRBJ1-4,15,NA,TRBV6-1,NA
CASSSTPRTGTGLAQGKLFF,TGTGCCAGCAGTTCTACCCCCCGCACCGGGACAGGGTTGGCTCAGGGAAAACTGTTTTTT,TRBJ1-4,20,TRBD1,TRBV27,once
CASSLAGVWEQFF,TGTGCCAGCAGCTTGGCAGGGGTCTGGGAGCAGTTCTTC,TRBJ2-1,13,NA,TRBV7-9,once
CASTITGESFSYNEQFF,TGTGCCAGCACCATAACAGGGGAAAGTTTCTCCTACAATGAGCAGTTCTTC,TRBJ2-1,17,TRBD1,TRBV7-9,NA
CASSGTPNTGELFF,TGTGCCAGTAGCGGGACTCCGAACACCGGGGAGCTGTTTTTT,TRBJ2-2,14,NA,TRBV19,NA
CASSPRTSGRSVTDTQYF,TGTGCCAGCAGCCCACGGACTAGCGGGAGATCGGTCACAGATACGCAGTATTTT,TRBJ2-3,18,TRBD2,TRBV9,NA
CASRPPSGRGVGGANVLTF,TGTGCCAGCAGGCCACCTAGCGGGAGGGGGGTTGGCGGGGCCAACGTCCTGACTTTC,TRBJ2-6,19,TRBD2,TRBV28,NA
CASSGQMNTEAFF,TGTGCCAGCAGCGGCCAAATGAACACTGAAGCTTTCTTT,TRBJ1-1,13,NA,TRBV5-4,NA
CASIGWGGANQPQHF,TGTGCCAGCATTGGCTGGGGGGGGGCGAATCAGCCCCAGCATTTT,TRBJ1-5,15,NA,TRBV6-1,NA
CASSPQEAGTDTQYF,TGTGCCAGCTCCCCCCAGGAGGCGGGCACAGATACGCAGTATTTT,TRBJ2-3,15,NA,TRBV18,NA
CASSYLSGEKLFF,TGTGCCAGCAGTTACTTATCCGGGGAAAAACTGTTTTTT,TRBJ1-4,13,NA,TRBV6-5,NA
CASSLYRSSGANVLTF,TGTGCCAGCAGCTTATACCGCAGTTCTGGGGCCAACGTCCTGACTTTC,TRBJ2-6,16,NA,TRBV11-2,NA
CASSEYGNYGYTF,TGTGCCAGCAGTGAATACGGGAACTATGGCTACACCTTC,TRBJ1-2,13,NA,TRBV6-1,few
CASSPQDRGNEKLFF,TGTGCCAGCAGCCCACAGGACAGGGGTAATGAAAAACTGTTTTTT,TRBJ1-4,15,TRBD1,TRBV9,NA
CASSLWGGEQYF,TGTGCCAGCAGTTTGTGGGGAGGCGAGCAGTACTTC,TRBJ2-7,12,NA,TRBV28,once
CASSPFRGPNSRKAQHF,TGTGCCAGCAGCCCCTTCAGGGGGCCGAACTCTCGCAAGGCCCAGCATTTT,TRBJ1-5,17,TRBD1,TRBV7-9,NA
CAWKGAGTYEQYF,TGTGCCTGGAAAGGAGCAGGGACCTACGAGCAGTACTTC,TRBJ2-7,13,NA,TRBV30,NA
CASSPGQGARDEQYF,TGTGCCAGCAGCCCCGGACAGGGGGCGCGTGACGAGCAGTACTTC,TRBJ2-7,15,TRBD1,TRBV5-6,NA
CASSLAGVPYNEQFF,TGCGCCAGCAGCTTGGCCGGGGTCCCCTACAATGAGCAGTTCTTC,TRBJ2-1,15,NA,TRBV5-1,NA
CSAYGTGMGGEGQFF,TGCAGCGCCTACGGAACAGGGATGGGTGGGGAAGGGCAGTTCTTC,TRBJ2-1,15,NA,TRBV29-1,NA
CASRQGLYGYTF,TGTGCCAGCCGACAGGGCCTCTATGGCTACACCTTC,TRBJ1-2,12,TRBD1,TRBV2,once
CASSLSWTAPNYGYTF,TGTGCCAGCAGTTTATCTTGGACAGCTCCGAACTATGGCTACACCTTC,TRBJ1-2,16,NA,TRBV27,NA
CASSYSGGLTYEQYF,TGTGCCAGCAGTTACTCGGGGGGGCTCACCTACGAGCAGTACTTC,TRBJ2-7,15,NA,TRBV6-5,NA
CASSKRTETYEQYF,TGTGCCAGCAGCAAGAGGACAGAGACCTACGAGCAGTACTTC,TRBJ2-7,14,NA,TRBV11-3,NA
CASSLYTGIQPQHF,TGTGCCAGCAGCTTGTATACGGGTATCCAGCCCCAGCATTTT,TRBJ1-5,14,NA,TRBV5-6,few
CASSGGIPTYEQYF,TGCGCCAGCAGCGGCGGTATACCCACCTACGAGCAGTACTTC,TRBJ2-7,14,NA,TRBV5-1,NA
CASSLGQGGLTDTQYF,TGTGCCAGCAGCCTGGGACAGGGAGGTCTCACAGATACGCAGTATTTT,TRBJ2-3,16,TRBD1,TRBV5-4,NA
CASSYSTGVYEQYF,TGTGCCAGCAGTTACTCGACAGGGGTCTACGAGCAGTACTTC,TRBJ2-7,14,TRBD1,TRBV6-6,NA
CAWSPGDRVRDTQYF,TGTGCCTGGAGTCCAGGGGACAGGGTAAGGGATACGCAGTATTTT,TRBJ2-3,15,TRBD1,TRBV30,NA